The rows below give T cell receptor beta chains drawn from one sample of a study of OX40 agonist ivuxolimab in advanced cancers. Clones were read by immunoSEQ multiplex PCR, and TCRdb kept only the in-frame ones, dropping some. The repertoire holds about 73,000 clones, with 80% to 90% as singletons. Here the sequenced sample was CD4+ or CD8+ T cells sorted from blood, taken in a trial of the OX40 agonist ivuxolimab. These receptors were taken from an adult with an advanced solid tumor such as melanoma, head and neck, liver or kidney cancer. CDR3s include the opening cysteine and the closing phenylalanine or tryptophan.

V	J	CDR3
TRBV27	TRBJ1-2	CASSPRDRSGYTF
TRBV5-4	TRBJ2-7	CASSLELATTYEQYF
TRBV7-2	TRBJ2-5	CASSSMTSGRETQYF
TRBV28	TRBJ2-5	CASERPQGAETQYF
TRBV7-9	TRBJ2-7	CASSLVGGSYEQYF
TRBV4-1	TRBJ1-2	CASSHVDRAYGYTF
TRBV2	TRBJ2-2	CASSEAGGAGELFF
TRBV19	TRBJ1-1	CASSIDGFF
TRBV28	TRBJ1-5	CASSLYQGQGGNQPQHF
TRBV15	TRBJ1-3	CATSREGRNRFSYSGNTIYF
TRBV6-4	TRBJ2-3	CASSDQSGDTQYF
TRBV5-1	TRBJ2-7	CASSLGGALRSYEQYF
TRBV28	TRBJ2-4	CASSLGLAGRTKNIQYF
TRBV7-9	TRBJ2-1	CASSRQYNEQFF
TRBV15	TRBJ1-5	CATSRDLVQPQHF
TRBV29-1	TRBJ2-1	CSVGLAVNEQFF
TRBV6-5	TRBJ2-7	CASSSPPSGKYEQYF
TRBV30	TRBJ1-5	CAWSHSNQPQHF
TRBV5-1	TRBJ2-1	CASSLDTGSYNEQFF
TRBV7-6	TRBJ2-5	CASSGRGARETQYF
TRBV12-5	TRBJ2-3	CASGLTRQGAGDTQYF
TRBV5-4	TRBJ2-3	CASSPKLLAGGSGDTQYF
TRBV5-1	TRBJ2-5	CASSIPLETQYF
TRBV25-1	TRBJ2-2	CASSEGGYTGELFF
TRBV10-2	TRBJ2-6	CASSESTGQGASGANVLTF
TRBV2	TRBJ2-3	CASSEGTGPDTQYF
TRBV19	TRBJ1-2	CASHGAGNNYGYTF
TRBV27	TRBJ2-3	CASQRERTDTQYF
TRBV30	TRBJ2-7	CAWSVTSGRAGYEQYF
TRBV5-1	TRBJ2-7	CASSLAVGGRSSYEQYF
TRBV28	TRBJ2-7	CASSLEEWGSEQYF
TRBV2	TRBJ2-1	CASSERSRGRALGEQFF
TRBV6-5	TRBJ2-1	CASTGAGVGANEQFF
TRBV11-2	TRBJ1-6	CASSLEGQGSPLHF
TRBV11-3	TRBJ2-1	CASSLGVYNEQFF
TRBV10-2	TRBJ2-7	CASTKIRGGANYEQYF
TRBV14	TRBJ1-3	CASSPGSFITNTIYF
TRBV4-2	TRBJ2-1	CASSQDQGTYNEQFF
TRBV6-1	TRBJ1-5	CASNLGGNQPQHF
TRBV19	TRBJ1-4	CASSKGTTTNEKLFF
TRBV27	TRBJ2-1	CASRLTGGQYNEQFF
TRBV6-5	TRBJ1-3	CASRPGAGNTIYF
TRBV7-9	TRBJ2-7	CASSSGLAGLDIEFYEQYF
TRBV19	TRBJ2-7	CASSRDSYEQYF